Listed here is a single TCR beta chain. Its specificity is not known. This sample is part of a study of cytomegalovirus exposure and HLA in healthy donors. Germline V gene lookup returns CDR1 SNHLY and CDR2 FYNNEI. There are 15 residues in the CDR3. Trimming pared 3 bases from V and 1 base from J, leaving 12 bases between. The PCR contained 60 Vbeta and 13 Jbeta primers. The repertoire was sequenced with immunoSEQ multiplex PCR; TCRdb's copy has only in-frame clones and lacks some. The table shows 150,000 to 200,000 clones, with around four fifths occurring only once. Overall study results and limits: Testing in vitro showed a few CMV-associated chains specific for CMV antigens. Researchers catalogued 164 TCR beta chains as cytomegalovirus-associated.

Sequences were obtained from PBMCs. This chain connects TRBV2 to TRBJ1-2; D possibly corresponds to TRBD1 (6 bases). This TCR came from a man aged 18 to 29 in good health and CMV-seropositive. CDR3 amino acids: CASSDRTANNYGYTF. CDR3 sequence (DNA): TGTGCCAGCAGTGACCGGACAGCCAATAACTATGGCTACACCTTC.